Presented here are 5 T cell receptor beta chains from one specimen sequenced in a study of blood T cell repertoires in COVID-19. The assay was immunoSEQ multiplex PCR, and TCRdb's table has in-frame clones only and misses some. Here the sample spans 300,000 to 400,000 clones, around 90% being singletons. The sample comprised peripheral blood. Source of these receptors: a man aged 50 to 59 with active or convalescent COVID-19.

The chain uses TRBV7-9 and TRBJ1-3, with TRBD1 matching over 7 bases. This CDR3 is 15 amino acids long. With V trimmed by 5 bases and J by 1 base, 5 bases remained unmatched. Germline V gene lookup returns CDR1 SEHNR and CDR2 FQNEAQ (reference sequence). The CDR3 DNA reads as TGTGCCAGCAGCGCCCAGGGGGGTTCTGGAAACACCATATATTTT. Translated: CASSAQGGSGNTIYF.

The chain links TRBV6-1 to TRBJ1-5; TRBD1 matches 7 bases. Germline V gene lookup returns CDR1 MNHNS and CDR2 SASEGT. Germline trimming cut 0 bases from V and 1 base from J; bases unmatched to any gene: 12. The CDR3 runs to 19 residues. Here the CDR3 reads CASSEAYIRGLRSNQPQHF. The DNA of the CDR3 is TGTGCCAGCAGTGAAGCCTATATTAGGGGGCTGAGGAGCAATCAGCCCCAGCATTTT.

This chain connects TRBV19 to TRBJ1-5, with D hard to call. Germline assignment: CDR1 LNHDA and CDR2 SQIVND (reference sequence). With 7 bases removed from V and 0 bases from J, the gap between germline ends came to 10 bases. The CDR3 covers 14 residues. The CDR3 DNA reads TGTGCCAGTAAGAGCAATCGTAGCAATCAGCCCCAGCATTTT. Translated, it gives CASKSNRSNQPQHF.

This chain links TRBV6-2 or TRBV6-3 with TRBJ1-5; TRBD1 matches at 8 bases. CDR3 size: 17 residues. The V gene's germline CDR1 is MNHEY and CDR2 SVGEGT. Losses at the gene ends were 5 bases for V and 3 bases for J; bases not matched to a gene: 12. The CDR3 sequence: CASSGRTGSGINQPQHF. In nucleotides, the CDR3 is TGTGCCAGCAGTGGAAGGACAGGGTCGGGGATCAATCAGCCCCAGCATTTT.

The J gene is TRBJ1-2, the V gene TRBV18; 9 bases are a match to TRBD1. Germline assignment: CDR1 KGHSH and CDR2 LQKENI. Trimming cost V 3 bases and J 4 bases; bases outside gene matches: 9. This CDR3 has 16 residues. The CDR3 DNA follows: TGTGCCAGCTCACCCCCCGGGACAGGGAACAGCTATGGCTACACCTTC. It translates to CASSPPGTGNSYGYTF.